The T cell receptor beta chain described here comes from a study of T cell repertoires in cytomegalovirus infection (dated by TCRdb to the late 2010s). With respect to the entire study: Donor HLA type was relevant to the analysis, because carriage of CMV infection together with the matching HLA type was indicated by public TCR beta signatures. General conclusions and limits of the study: Cumulative frequency of public TCR beta family members discriminated carriers of CMV infection plus the relevant HLA type in this cohort and an independent approximately 340-donor cohort. In the ex vivo response, HLA-C-restricted CMV-specific TCR beta clonotypes were dominant, and in two of eight donors the single most frequent clonotype came from this HLA-C-restricted group.

This clonotype was counted ten times or more. Its specific antigen is unknown. No base-level quality is on record; no much larger clone is a single base apart. These reads were obtained on an Illumina HiSeq 1500. Through fastp at Q25 and MiXCR, TCRdb rebuilt clones from the public reads, retaining in-frame beta chains. One record per CDR3 amino acid sequence lists the most common genes and DNA. Here the sample has 65,000 to 90,000 distinct CDR3 sequences; more than 3% occur a single time. The biggest ten clones account for 22% of the sample. Including cysteine and phenylalanine, the CDR3 has 12 amino acids. The entry retains the CDR3 DNA only, 36 bases that are in frame from base 1. Relative to germline, V is 2 bases shorter and J is 10 bases shorter, with 9 bases between their ends. The germline V gene yields SGHDN for CDR1 and FVKESK for CDR2.

The chain employs TRBV14 and TRBJ2-1, with TRBD2 tentatively as D gene (6 bases match). The sequence was obtained from a human donor in good health (CMV status not recorded). Some clones in this sample may be carry-over from other donors' samples. The sequenced sample was PBMCs. The CDR3 has the sequence CASSQTGLEQFF. The DNA sequence reads TGTGCCAGCAGCCAAACGGGACTCGAGCAGTTCTTC.